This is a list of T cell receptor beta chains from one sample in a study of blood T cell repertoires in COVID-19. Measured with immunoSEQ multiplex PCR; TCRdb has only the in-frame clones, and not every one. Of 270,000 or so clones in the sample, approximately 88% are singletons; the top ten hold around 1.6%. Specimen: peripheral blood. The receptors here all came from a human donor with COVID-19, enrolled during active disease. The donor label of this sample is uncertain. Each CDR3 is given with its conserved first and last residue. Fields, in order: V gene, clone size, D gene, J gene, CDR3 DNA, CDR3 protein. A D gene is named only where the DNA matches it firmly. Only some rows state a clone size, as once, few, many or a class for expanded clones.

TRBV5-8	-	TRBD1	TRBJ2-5	TGTGCCAGCAGCTTGGCGAGGACAGGGGGAGGAGAGACCCAGTACTTC	CASSLARTGGGETQYF
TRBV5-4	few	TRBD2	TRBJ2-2	TGTGCCAGCATGGCGGGAGGGCCCGTGGACCCCAACACCGGGGAGCTGTTTTTT	CASMAGGPVDPNTGELFF
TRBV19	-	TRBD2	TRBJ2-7	TGTGCCAGTAGTATTGGGCTAGCGGGAGTGATCTACGAGCAGTACTTC	CASSIGLAGVIYEQYF
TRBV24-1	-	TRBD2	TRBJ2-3	TGTGCCACCAGTGAGCCGACTAGCGGCGGCACAGATACGCAGTATTTT	CATSEPTSGGTDTQYF
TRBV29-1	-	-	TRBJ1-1	TGCAGCGCGGACAGTTTCCCTGAAGCTTTCTTT	CSADSFPEAFF
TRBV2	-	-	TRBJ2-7	TGTGCCAGCAGTGACTTCTACGAGCAGTACTTC	CASSDFYEQYF
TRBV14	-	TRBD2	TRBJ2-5	TGTGCCAGCAGCCCTCACGCACTAGCGGGGGATCAGACCCAGTACTTC	CASSPHALAGDQTQYF
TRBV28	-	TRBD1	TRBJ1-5	TGTGCCAGCAGTTTATTCCGGGACAGGGCGAATCAGCCCCAGCATTTT	CASSLFRDRANQPQHF
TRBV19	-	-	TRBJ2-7	TGTGCCAGTAGTATCCGCCCCTTTAACAGGGACGAGCAGTACTTC	CASSIRPFNRDEQYF
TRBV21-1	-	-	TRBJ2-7	TGTGCCAGCAGCAAAAGGTCCCCCTGGGCGGGAATAAACTACGAGCAGTACTTC	CASSKRSPWAGINYEQYF
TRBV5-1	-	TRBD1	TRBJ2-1	TGCGCCAGCAGCTTGGACGGGACAGGGTACAATGAGCAGTTCTTC	CASSLDGTGYNEQFF
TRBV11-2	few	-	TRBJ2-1	TGTGCCAGCAGCTTAGGAGGGCGGAACCAGCAGTTCTTC	CASSLGGRNQQFF
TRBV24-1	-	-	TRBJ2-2	TGTGCCACCAGTGAGTACAGCACCGGGGAGCTGTTTTTT	CATSEYSTGELFF
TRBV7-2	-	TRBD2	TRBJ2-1	TGTGCCAGCAGCTCCGTGGGACTAGCGGTAAATGAGCAGTTCTTC	CASSSVGLAVNEQFF
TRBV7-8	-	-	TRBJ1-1	TGTGCCAGCAGCCTACCGGGAGGTGGGAACACTGAAGCTTTCTTT	CASSLPGGGNTEAFF
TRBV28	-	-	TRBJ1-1	TGTGCCAGCAGTTTAACAAGGGGATACAGGAACACTGAAGCTTTCTTT	CASSLTRGYRNTEAFF
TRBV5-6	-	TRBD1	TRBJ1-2	TGTGCCAGCAGCAGATCCGGGACAGGGGTAAACTATGGCTACACCTTC	CASSRSGTGVNYGYTF
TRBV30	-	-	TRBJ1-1	TGTGCCTGGAATAGTGACAGGTCGAACACTGAAGCTTTCTTT	CAWNSDRSNTEAFF
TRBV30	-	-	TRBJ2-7	TGTGCCTGGAGTGGTCAGGATCCTTACTCCTACGAGCAGTACTTC	CAWSGQDPYSYEQYF
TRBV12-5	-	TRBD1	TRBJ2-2	TGTGCTAGTGGGGCCGGGACAGGGATGCCCGGGGAGCTGTTTTTT	CASGAGTGMPGELFF
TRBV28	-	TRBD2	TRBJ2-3	TGTGCCAGCTCCCCAGCGGGGAACACAGATACGCAGTATTTT	CASSPAGNTDTQYF
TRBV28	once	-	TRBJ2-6	TGTGCCAGCAGTTCTGGGGGCGGTTATTCTGGGGCCAACGTCCTGACTTTC	CASSSGGGYSGANVLTF
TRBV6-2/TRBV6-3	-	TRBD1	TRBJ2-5	TGTGCCAGCAGTTACTCCGGGACAGTCCAAGAGACCCAGTACTTC	CASSYSGTVQETQYF
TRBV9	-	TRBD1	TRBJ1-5	TGTGCCAGCAGCGTCGAAAGCCCGGGACAGGGGCCCGATAGCAATCAGCCCCAGCATTTT	CASSVESPGQGPDSNQPQHF
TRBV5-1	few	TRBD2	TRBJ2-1	TGCGCCCCCAAGAACGGACTAGCGGGAGCCTCCTACAATGAGCAGTTCTTC	CAPKNGLAGASYNEQFF
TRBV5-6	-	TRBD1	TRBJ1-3	TGTGCCAGCAGCTTCCGGACAGGGGGACGAAACACCATATATTTT	CASSFRTGGRNTIYF
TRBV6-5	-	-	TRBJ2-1	TGTGCCAGCAGTTACTTACAGGGAATTGGGGATGAGCAGTTCTTC	CASSYLQGIGDEQFF
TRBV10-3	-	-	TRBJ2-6	TGTGCCATCAGTGACTTTCCATCAGGATCTGGGGCCAACGTCCTGACTTTC	CAISDFPSGSGANVLTF
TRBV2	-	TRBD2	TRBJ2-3	TGTGCCAGCAGTACCGGGACTAGCGGCACAGATACGCAGTATTTT	CASSTGTSGTDTQYF
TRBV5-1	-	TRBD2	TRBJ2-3	TGCGCCAGCAGCCTGACTAGCGCCACAGATACGCAGTATTTT	CASSLTSATDTQYF
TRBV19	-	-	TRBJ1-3	TGTGCCAGTAGTATTGGGCTATCGGGAAACACCATATATTTT	CASSIGLSGNTIYF
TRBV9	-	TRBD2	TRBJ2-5	TGTGCCAGCAGCGTAGGGGCAGCGGGAGAGGGAGAGACCCAGTACTTC	CASSVGAAGEGETQYF
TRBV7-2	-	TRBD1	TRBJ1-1	TGTGCCAGCAGCCTCGAGACAGGGAGGCCTGAAGCTTTCTTT	CASSLETGRPEAFF
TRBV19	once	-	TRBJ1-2	TGTGCCAGTAGTGTAGAAAGACGGGATGGCTACACCTTC	CASSVERRDGYTF
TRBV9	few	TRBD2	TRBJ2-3	TGTGCCAGCAGTCCTGGCGCTAGCGGGAGTGATACGCAGTATTTT	CASSPGASGSDTQYF
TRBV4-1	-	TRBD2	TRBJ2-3	TGCGCCAGCAGCCAAGATCGGGGACTAGCGGACCCCTCAGATACGCAGTATTTT	CASSQDRGLADPSDTQYF